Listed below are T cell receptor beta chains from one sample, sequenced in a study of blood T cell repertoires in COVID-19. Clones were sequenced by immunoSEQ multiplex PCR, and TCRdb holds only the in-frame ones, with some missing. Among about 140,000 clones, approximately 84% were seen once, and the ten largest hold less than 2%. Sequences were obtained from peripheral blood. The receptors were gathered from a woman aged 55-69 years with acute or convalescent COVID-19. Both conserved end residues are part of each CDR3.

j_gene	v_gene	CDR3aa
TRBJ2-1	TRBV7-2	CASRGPISSYNEQFF
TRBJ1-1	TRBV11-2	CASSRQGWTEAFF
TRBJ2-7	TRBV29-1	CSASGGFSYEQYF
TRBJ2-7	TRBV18	CASSPRRDSYEQYF
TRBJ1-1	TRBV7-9	CASNPPSQFGNTEAFF
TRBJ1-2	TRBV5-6	CASTLIYNYGYTF
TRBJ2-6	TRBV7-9	CASSDQGGPGANVLTF
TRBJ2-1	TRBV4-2	CASSQDRLAPEQFF
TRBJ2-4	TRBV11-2	CASSFGTGWNIQYF
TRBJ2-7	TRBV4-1	CASSQDATPLYEQYF
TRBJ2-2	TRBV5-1	CASSSAQGAGELFF
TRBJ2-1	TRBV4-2	CASSQGLAGGEQFF
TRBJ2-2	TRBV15	CATSNWGGTGELFF
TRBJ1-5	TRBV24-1	CATSAPQIGNQPQHF
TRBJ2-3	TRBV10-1	CASSGAGVQYF